This T cell receptor (beta chain) stems from a study of shared clonotypes between healthy human individuals. The method was immunoSEQ multiplex PCR; TCRdb's version includes in-frame clones alone and lacks a portion of them. The table includes approximately 600,000 clones, around 96% detected once. Cells designated naive CD8 were CD45RO-negative and were positively selected for CCR7, with terminally differentiated effector memory CD45RA+ cells excluded. Germline lookup yields CDR1 MGHRA and CDR2 YSYEKL. Trimming shortened V by 1 base and J by 1 base, and 11 bases separated the two germline ends. The CDR3 is 16 residues long.

The TCR was taken from a woman in her 30s in good health. The chain is built from TRBV4-1 and TRBJ2-1; D gene ambiguous. The sample consisted of naive CD8+ T cells sorted from blood. CDR3 amino acids: CASSQGIGPSYNEQFF. The CDR3 region has the DNA TGCGCCAGCAGCCAAGGAATTGGGCCATCCTACAATGAGCAGTTCTTC.